A single sample gave rise to the 3 T cell receptor beta chains below, sequenced in a study of cytomegalovirus exposure and HLA in healthy donors. Both 60 Vbeta primers and 13 Jbeta primers went into the PCR. The data were produced by immunoSEQ multiplex PCR, yet TCRdb's version contains in-frame clones alone and is incomplete. This table has approximately 110,000 clones, about 81% appearing once. Sequencing was performed on PBMCs. The source is a woman between 25 and 40 years old in good health and CMV-seronegative.

The V gene is TRBV6-5, the J gene TRBJ1-6; a weak D match, TRBD1 (5 bases). The CDR3 spans 16 residues. Germline CDR1 reads MNHEY; CDR2 reads SVGAGI. V shed 0 bases and J shed 4 bases, with 10 bases lying between them. DNA for the CDR3: TGTGCCAGCAGTTACTCTCGGGGGGGGTATAATTCACCCCTCCACTTT. This translates into CASSYSRGGYNSPLHF.

This chain joins TRBV5-5 and TRBJ2-7, with no clear D. Germline CDR1 reads SGHKS; CDR2 reads YYEKEE (reference sequence). This CDR3 has 13 amino acids. Between the trimmed V and J ends, which lost 4 bases and 2 bases, there was a span of 10 bases. The CDR3 region is CASSEVNTYEQYF. The CDR3 nucleotides read TGTGCCAGCAGCGAGGTTAATACCTACGAGCAGTACTTC.

In regard to this clone: At one boundary the junction diverges from the germline segment, which might be a read error. The chain is built from TRBV7-9 and TRBJ2-5, with TRBD1 as a possible D gene (6 bases). The CDR3 covers 16 residues. Germline loops: CDR1 SEHNR, CDR2 FQNEAQ (reference sequence). CDR3 in DNA: TGTTCCAGCAGCTTATCTCCGGGACCAGGCAGGGGGACCCAGTACTTC. It translates to CSSSLSPGPGRGTQYF.